This entry concerns a single T cell receptor (beta chain). A second PCR of about 6 to 12 cycles used a sample-barcoded 5' primer and a J-beta primer mix. TCRdb reprocessed the 5' RACE reads with MiXCR, giving one entry per CDR3 protein. The sample yields some 1,000,000 distinct CDR3 sequences, 25% seen once. These data come from a study of blood T cells in healthy people across ages. The CDR3 consists of 14 residues. Per germline, CDR1 DFQATT and CDR2 SNEGSKA (reference sequence). Losses at the gene ends were 4 bases for V and 4 bases for J; bases not matched to a gene: 8. This sample was shared with a second study, whose subject was T cells of mothers and their children.

The receptor's source is a girl aged 2-10 years in good health. The chain couples TRBV20-1 to TRBJ2-3, with 7 bases fitting TRBD2. The source material was blood. The CDR3, as DNA: TGCAGTGCTACGTATAGCGGGCGGCCAGATACGCAGTATTTT. Protein sequence: CSATYSGRPDTQYF.